Listed below are T cell receptor beta chains from one sample, sequenced in a study of blood T cells in healthy people across ages. TCRdb called the 5' RACE reads again in MiXCR, with one record for every CDR3 protein. The sample includes roughly 860,000 distinct CDR3 sequences, around 68% of them seen just once. The sequenced sample was blood. These receptors all stem from a man under 40 in good health. CDR3s include the opening cysteine and the closing phenylalanine or tryptophan. A D gene is named only where the DNA matches it firmly.

>TRBV10-3|.|TRBJ2-5
CAINTDIQETQYF
>TRBV3-1|.|TRBJ1-1
CASSQLNTEAFF
>TRBV24-1|TRBD2|TRBJ2-1
CATSDYQGGEQFF
>TRBV7-9|.|TRBJ1-2
CASSLDRNPGYTF
>TRBV5-1|.|TRBJ1-6
CASSLDPGLNSPLHF
>TRBV7-2|.|TRBJ2-1
CASSWGGGESRNEQFF
>TRBV9|TRBD1|TRBJ2-2
CASSAEHRGTGELFF
>TRBV21-1|.|TRBJ2-4
CASSKMGQKNIQYF
>TRBV5-1|.|.
CASSLGQGGAYNEQYF
>TRBV20-1|TRBD1|TRBJ2-2
CSAPGQGAGELFF
>TRBV6-2/TRBV6-3|.|TRBJ1-6
CASTRRGGNSPLHF
>TRBV7-9|TRBD1|TRBJ2-1
CASSPRGQVPSNEQFF
>TRBV20-1|.|TRBJ2-3
CSARTGASDADTQYF
>TRBV28|.|TRBJ2-3
CASSPTMSTDTQYF
>TRBV7-6|TRBD2|TRBJ2-1
CASSLGSGSNEQFF
>TRBV6-6|.|TRBJ1-1
CATFRAPDTEAFF
>TRBV28|TRBD1|TRBJ2-7
CASSPGTGLYEQYF
>TRBV4-3|TRBD2|TRBJ2-3
CASSQMGTSGTDTQYF
>TRBV20-1|.|TRBJ2-3
CSAVSQDTQYF
>TRBV14|TRBD1|.
CASSTWTGRLFEQYF
>TRBV2|.|TRBJ2-4
CASMGVAKNIQYF
>TRBV20-1|.|TRBJ2-7
CSASPPERGTYEQYF
>TRBV20-1|TRBD2|TRBJ2-1
CSARDRSGGNNEQFF
>TRBV7-3|.|TRBJ2-1
CASSLRSGAWNEQFF
>TRBV6-1|.|TRBJ2-7
CASSPTGSSLYEQYF
>TRBV2|TRBD1|.
CASSIRDRVINEQYF
>TRBV4-3|TRBD1|TRBJ1-5
CASSQDTRTGRQPQHF
>TRBV5-5|.|.
CASSWYGGRGETQYF
>TRBV20-1|TRBD1|TRBJ2-5
CSARAPGGTQYF
>TRBV14|TRBD2|TRBJ2-1
CASSQDGLAGGRNEQFF
>TRBV20-1|.|.
CSARDPFYEQYF
>TRBV12-3/TRBV12-4|.|TRBJ2-7
CASRRQGGRSEQYF
>TRBV6-2/TRBV6-3|.|TRBJ1-2
CASSLSRVYGYTF
>TRBV3-1|.|TRBJ2-3
CASSQEVDTQYF
>TRBV6-5|.|TRBJ1-1
CASSNRDVDPNTAFF
>TRBV29-1|.|TRBJ2-5
CSVDLGLEETQYF
>TRBV2|TRBD1|TRBJ1-2
CATGEGGAYGYTF
>TRBV7-6|TRBD2|TRBJ2-5
CASSTRAGAQETQYF
>TRBV12-3/TRBV12-4|TRBD1|TRBJ2-1
CASSLATGGSEQFF
>TRBV12-3/TRBV12-4|TRBD2|TRBJ2-1
CASNPGLALVDEQFF
>TRBV12-3/TRBV12-4|.|.
CASSLAQGSEQYF
>TRBV7-3|TRBD1|.
CASSLRGQGNIQETQYF
>TRBV30|TRBD1|.
CAWSWGTGPNIQYF
>TRBV29-1|TRBD1|TRBJ2-7
CSVGGTAYEQYF
>TRBV11-2|.|TRBJ2-1
CASSLRRGAGSGNYNEQFF
>TRBV6-6|TRBD1|TRBJ2-4
CASSYSTQGAGDIQYF
>TRBV9|.|TRBJ1-4
CASSVRGAVDEKLFF
>TRBV25-1|.|TRBJ1-6
CASSGEGAGWSPLHF
>TRBV3-1|.|TRBJ2-1
CASSQEWSIGPNEQFF
>TRBV15|TRBD1|TRBJ2-5
CATSSDREVKETQYF
>TRBV30|.|TRBJ1-2
CAWSPARDYGYTF
>TRBV5-1|TRBD1|TRBJ2-1
CASSYRTGGITNEQFF
>TRBV6-1|.|TRBJ2-5
CASSPKREVEETQYF
>TRBV7-8|TRBD1|TRBJ2-7
CASQGPTGGSYEQYF
>TRBV6-2/TRBV6-3|.|TRBJ1-1
CASSYQGRTEAFF
>TRBV7-2|TRBD1|TRBJ1-3
CASSFQGAYSGNTIYF
>TRBV29-1|TRBD2|TRBJ2-1
CSVEAQRGRFYNEQFF
>TRBV4-3|.|.
CASSQEIQDRYEQYF
>TRBV6-1|.|TRBJ2-5
CASSDRGAETQYF
>TRBV20-1|.|TRBJ2-7
CSARDGGESSYEQYF